One and the same sample provided the 13 T cell receptor beta chains below, sequenced in a study of control samples from healthy donors and cancer patients. Profiled with immunoSEQ multiplex PCR; TCRdb holds only in-frame clones, not every one. The sample contains 96,000 or so clones, over 90% of which appear only once. Sequenced sample: blood. The source of these receptors is a man aged 18 to 30 in good health.

The chain carries TRBV7-9 and TRBJ1-1, with D unclear. The CDR3 has 14 residues. Germline V gives CDR1 SEHNR, CDR2 FQNEAQ (reference sequence). Trimming pared 2 bases from V and 4 bases from J, leaving 11 bases between. The CDR3 coding sequence is TGTGCCAGCAGCTTAATTTACGGAGGCACTGAAGCTTTCTTT. Its translation: CASSLIYGGTEAFF.

CDR3: CASSPGQVYEQYF. DNA of the CDR3: TGTGCCAGTTCTCCCGGTCAGGTCTACGAGCAGTACTTC. This chain uses TRBV6-5 with TRBJ2-7, with D hard to call. CDR3 length: 13 amino acids. The V gene's germline CDR1 is MNHEY and CDR2 SVGAGI. V was pared by 9 bases and J by 3 bases, with 15 bases between.

V and J are TRBV29-1 and TRBJ1-2; 8 bases line up with TRBD1. The V and J ends lost 5 bases and 3 bases, in that order; junction bases with no gene match: 17. Germline values: CDR1 SQVTM, CDR2 ANQGSEA. The CDR3 runs 17 residues. CDR3 bases: TGCAGCGTTTATCGACCGTACCAGACAGGGGACGACTATGGCTACACCTTC. It codes for CSVYRPYQTGDDYGYTF. The full variable domain, in which reference TRBV29-1 and TRBJ1-2 provide the parts outside the CDR3, is SAVISQKPSRDICQRGTSLTIQCQVDSQVTMMFWYRQQPGQSLTLIATANQGSEATYESGFVIDKFPISRPNLTFSTLTVSNMSPEDSSIYLCSVYRPYQTGDDYGYTFGSGTRLTVV.

The V gene is TRBV6-5, the J gene TRBJ1-5; D is unresolved. Trimming removed 8 bases from V and 3 bases from J, with 11 bases in between. In germline, CDR1 is MNHEY, CDR2 SVGAGI. There are 13 residues in the CDR3. CDR3 residues: CASVGGNNQPQHF. In nucleotides, the CDR3 is TGTGCCAGCGTGGGAGGCAACAATCAGCCCCAGCATTTT.

The chain couples TRBV15 to TRBJ2-1; D is possibly TRBD1 (5 bases). This CDR3 has 14 amino acids. Looked up from germline, CDR1 is LNHNV and CDR2 is YYDKDF (reference sequence). Trimming took off 1 base at V and 8 bases at J, with 12 bases between the two ends. The CDR3 bases are TGTGCCACCAGCAGAGGACCACAGGTAGATGAGCAGTTCTTC. It translates to CATSRGPQVDEQFF.

V is TRBV19 and J is TRBJ2-7, with D perhaps matching TRBD2 (5 bases). V lost 5 bases and J 2 bases, leaving 13 bases between the germline ends. The germline gives CDR1 LNHDA, CDR2 SQIVND (reference sequence). This CDR3 comprises 14 residues. CDR3 DNA sequence: TGTGCCAGTAGTTTCGGACTGGAAACCTACGAGCAGTACTTC. Protein sequence: CASSFGLETYEQYF.

The chain couples TRBV25-1 to TRBJ1-1, with a possible D match to TRBD1 (5 bases). The CDR3 has 14 amino acids. The V and J ends lost 6 bases and 0 bases respectively, with 11 bases between them. CDR1 and CDR2 (germline): MGHDK, SYGVNS. CDR3 sequence reads: CASSLGGLNTEAFF. For the CDR3, the DNA is TGTGCCAGCAGCCTCGGGGGGTTGAACACTGAAGCTTTCTTT.

V is TRBV4-3 and J is TRBJ2-1; 9 bases agree with TRBD2. The CDR3 runs to 16 residues. Trimming took 0 bases from V and 7 from J; bases not matched to a gene: 7. Germline values: CDR1 LGHNA, CDR2 YSLEER. This chain's CDR3 is CASSQDLLAGINEQFF. The CDR3 DNA follows: TGCGCCAGCAGCCAAGATCTACTAGCGGGTATTAATGAGCAGTTCTTC.

The chain links TRBV7-9 to TRBJ2-1; D might be TRBD2 (7 bases). The CDR3 runs to 17 residues. CDR1 and CDR2 from the germline V gene are SEHNR and FQNEAQ (reference sequence). Trimming took 4 bases from V and 8 from J, leaving 24 bases between them. The CDR3 here is CASSSSLTGGSFYEQFF. Written as DNA, the CDR3 is TGTGCCAGCAGCTCCTCTTTAACGGGGGGCTCTTTCTATGAGCAGTTCTTC.

The V call is TRBV6-2 or TRBV6-3, the J call TRBJ2-7; D remains unclear. CDR1 is MNHEY and CDR2 is SVGEGT in the germline V gene. This CDR3 comprises 11 residues. V shed 2 bases and J shed 7 bases, with 6 bases lying between them. The CDR3, as DNA: TGTGCCAGCAGTTACAGGGCAGAGCAGTACTTC. Encoded protein: CASSYRAEQYF.

The rearrangement uses TRBV7-8 and TRBJ1-3, with D maybe TRBD1 (5 bases). The CDR3 consists of 15 residues. The germline V and J ends were trimmed by 5 bases and 5 bases, with 16 bases remaining between them. Germline-derived CDR1 and CDR2 are SGHVS and FQNEAQ. The CDR3, as DNA: TGTGCCAGCAGCCCAGGGATCGGACAACGAAACACCATATATTTT. Protein product: CASSPGIGQRNTIYF.

The rearrangement links TRBV15 to TRBJ2-7; the D call may be TRBD1 or TRBD2 (5 bases each). The CDR3 runs 14 residues. Per germline, CDR1 LNHNV and CDR2 YYDKDF (reference sequence). V was trimmed by 5 bases and J by 2 bases, leaving 13 bases between them. In DNA, the CDR3 is TGTGCCACCAGCGTCCGGGACGCAACCTACGAGCAGTACTTC. Translation: CATSVRDATYEQYF.

The gene calls are TRBV7-9 and TRBJ1-1; the match to TRBD1 covers 7 bases. The germline V gene has CDR1 SEHNR and CDR2 FQNEAQ (reference sequence). This CDR3 region has 13 residues. V gave up 4 bases and J gave up 7 bases; unmatched junction bases: 6. The CDR3 DNA follows: TGTGCCAGCAGCTCACCCGGGACAGATGAAGCTTTCTTT. Translation gives CASSSPGTDEAFF.